This paragraph reports one T cell receptor beta chain. Which antigen it targets is not known. Nothing much larger sits one base from this clone, and base qualities are not available. Including cysteine and phenylalanine, the CDR3 has 15 amino acids. CDR3 DNA only is kept here, 45 bases in frame from base 1. CDR1 and CDR2, per the germline V gene, are SGHRS and YFSETQ. From V the trimming removes 4 bases and from J it removes 4 bases, while the gene matches leave 9 bases of the junction unaccounted for. TCRbeta CDR3 regions were amplified from genomic DNA using the immunoSEQ Assay, a bias-controlled multiplex PCR. The original methods were these. The number of nucleated cells in each sample was estimated from the amplification of reference gene primers within the assay. Sequence reads were collapsed and filtered to measure the absolute abundance of every unique TCRbeta CDR3 rearrangement. For each sample, productive Simpson clonality was calculated by taking the square root of Simpson's diversity index across productive rearrangements. TCRdb obtained this table from immuneACCESS and retained in-frame rearrangements with V and J assigned. These tables miss some clones; where compared with another copy, unresolved V genes account for less than half of the shortfall, and the remainder is unexplained. V and J calls and clone size are given by that table; D and trimming were obtained from the DNA. Present in this sample are approximately 180,000 clones, roughly 86% of which were seen just once. The leading ten clones occupy around 2.7% of the sample.

Collaborating institutions collected whole blood in K2EDTA tubes following their own protocols. For TCRbeta analysis, collaborators shipped samples as frozen whole blood, isolated PBMCs, or DNA extracted from either of those sample types. The data derive from a study of blood T cell repertoires in COVID-19 (dated by TCRdb to 2018 to 2021). The study in broad terms: Samples covering the acute and convalescent phases of COVID-19 were provided by collaborators in the United States, Italy and Spain. The material from the prospective study consisted of cDNA or gDNA derived from T cells, B-cell-depleted T cells, or PBMCs. The samples were drawn from two sources: the first 160 participants of the ongoing ImmuneRACE study, and 1,200 or so subjects contributed by 6 global collaborators. The dataset comprised deeply sampled blood TCRbeta repertoires from subjects exposed to, actively infected with, or recovered from COVID-19. Where available, HLA class I and class II types were taken from metadata supplied by the sample provider and were not determined by assay-based typing. A de-identified subject ID, COVID-19 status, age in years and sex were almost always included in the sample metadata. The repertoires were released in a freely available public database intended as a resource for research on the immune response to SARS-CoV-2. Overall study outcomes, separate from this receptor: Clinical and demographic metadata were provided uncurated, with the amount varying by source and participant.

The source is a man between 35 and 55 years old with active or convalescent COVID-19. The chain joins TRBV5-1 to TRBJ1-2, and TRBD1 aligns with 8 junction nucleotides. Sequencing used peripheral blood. For the CDR3, the sequence is CASSGAGGDLYGYTF. The sequence in DNA is TGCGCCAGCAGCGGGGCAGGGGGCGACCTCTATGGCTACACCTTC.